The 19 T cell receptor beta chains presented below share a single source sample, sequenced in a study of blood T cell repertoires in COVID-19. Only in-frame clones appear in the TCRdb table, and some are missing; sequencing was by immunoSEQ multiplex PCR. This table has some 31,000 clones, around 86% appearing once. The sequenced sample was peripheral blood. These receptors originate from a human donor in a cohort sampled during active COVID-19. The donor label of this sample is uncertain.

This clone occurred once. J is TRBJ2-3 and V is TRBV11-3; D is ambiguous. Germline CDR1 SGHNT, CDR2 YENEEA. The CDR3 spans 15 residues. V dropped 5 bases and J dropped 0 bases, with 12 bases sitting between them. The CDR3 DNA reads TGTGCCAGCAGCCCCTCGAGCGTTAGCACAGATACGCAGTATTTT. Its translation is CASSPSSVSTDTQYF.

Details on this clone: This CDR3 is also generated by other DNA sequences in the sample. The V gene is TRBV5-1, the J gene TRBJ1-4; 9 nucleotides align to TRBD1. This CDR3 spans 15 amino acids. The V gene end was trimmed by 4 bases and the J gene end by 5 bases; junction bases not matched to a gene: 6. Germline CDR1 and CDR2: SGHRS and YFSETQ. Here the CDR3 DNA reads TGCGCCAGCAGCCCAGACAGGGGGAGAAATGAAAAACTGTTTTTT. Protein sequence: CASSPDRGRNEKLFF.

The CDR3 here is CASSLDRVLSSYEQYF. CDR3 DNA: TGTGCCAGCAGCTTAGATCGGGTACTGAGTTCCTACGAGCAGTACTTC. The chain employs TRBV11-2 and TRBJ2-7, with D unresolved. Between the trimmed V and J ends, which lost 0 bases and 1 base, there was a span of 13 bases. Germline CDR1 SGHAT, CDR2 FQNNGV. There are 16 residues in the CDR3.

The V call is TRBV11-2, the J call TRBJ2-3, with a possible D match to TRBD1 (6 bases). The germline V and J ends were trimmed by 4 bases and 2 bases, with 13 bases remaining between them. Germline values: CDR1 SGHAT, CDR2 FQNNGV. The CDR3 totals 15 residues. The CDR3 DNA sequence: TGTGCCAGCAGCTCCCCGGGACAAATCACAGATACGCAGTATTTT. This gives the protein CASSSPGQITDTQYF.

V usage is TRBV2 and J usage is TRBJ2-3; 7 bases are shared with TRBD2. J was trimmed by 5 bases and V by 4 bases; bases with no gene match: 9. Germline values: CDR1 SNHLY, CDR2 FYNNEI. The CDR3 has 15 amino acids. The CDR3 DNA is TGTGCCAGCAGTGCCCGCCGGGAGGCTAAAGATACGCAGTATTTT. The encoded protein is CASSARREAKDTQYF. Full variable domain (missing parts from reference TRBV2 and TRBJ2-3): EPEVTQTPSHQVTQMGQEVILRCVPISNHLYFYWYRQILGQKVEFLVSFYNNEISEKSEIFDDQFSVERPDGSNFTLKIRSTKLEDSAMYFCASSARREAKDTQYFGPGTRLTVL.

This clone was recorded only once. The chain uses TRBV5-5 and TRBJ1-6; D unclear. The CDR3 contains 15 residues. The V and J ends lost 1 base and 1 base respectively, with 6 bases between them. Germline V gene data show CDR1 as SGHKS and CDR2 as YYEKEE (reference sequence). CDR3 sequence: CASSLRGSYNSPLHF. The CDR3 DNA reads as TGTGCCAGCAGCTTGCGGGGTTCCTATAATTCACCCCTCCACTTT.

This chain connects TRBV19 to TRBJ2-1, with a weak D call TRBD1 (5 bases). V lost 3 bases and J 7 bases, leaving 10 bases between the germline ends. CDR1 is LNHDA, CDR2 SQIVND, per germline (reference sequence). This CDR3 has 13 residues. The CDR3 nucleotides read TGTGCCAGTAGTATCGGCAGGGATAATGAGCAGTTCTTC. It translates to CASSIGRDNEQFF.

The rearrangement uses TRBV19 and TRBJ2-3, with 7 nucleotides matching TRBD2. CDR3 size: 17 residues. CDR1 and CDR2 (germline): LNHDA, SQIVND (reference sequence). V was clipped by 1 base and J by 5 bases; unmatched bases: 12. Written as DNA, the CDR3 is TGTGCCAGTAGTATAGGGGTCGGCGGGAGAGGAGAAGATACGCAGTATTTT. Amino acids: CASSIGVGGRGEDTQYF. Filled out from reference TRBV19 and TRBJ2-3, the complete variable domain reads DGGITQSPKYLFRKEGQNVTLSCEQNLNHDAMYWYRQDPGQGLRLIYYSQIVNDFQKGDIAEGYSVSREKKESFPLTVTSAQKNPTAFYLCASSIGVGGRGEDTQYFGPGTRLTVL.

The chain links TRBV2 to TRBJ2-3, with TRBD2 identical over 10 bases. The CDR3 runs 14 residues. Germline lookup yields CDR1 SNHLY and CDR2 FYNNEI. V lost 6 bases, J lost 6 bases, and 6 bases stayed unmatched. DNA of the CDR3: TGTGCCAGCAGCCAAGCGGGAGGGCGGGATACGCAGTATTTT. The encoded protein is CASSQAGGRDTQYF.

J is TRBJ1-2 and V is TRBV30, with D tentatively TRBD1 (5 bases). The CDR3 contains 11 residues. V lost 8 bases and J lost 7, with 14 bases in between. Germline loops: CDR1 GTSNPN, CDR2 SVGIG (reference sequence). The CDR3 region has the DNA TGTGCCCGCCGGGACTTTGGTGGCTACACCTTC. This translates into CARRDFGGYTF.

The chain recombines TRBV6-1 with TRBJ1-3, with D unresolved. Germline V gene sequence: CDR1 MNHNS, CDR2 SASEGT. The CDR3 extends over 18 amino acids. Trimming cost V 2 bases and J 0 bases, with 17 bases left between them. This CDR3 is CASSERLSDLSSGNTIYF. In nucleotides, the CDR3 is TGTGCCAGCAGTGAACGATTATCGGACTTAAGCTCTGGAAACACCATATATTTT.

This chain joins TRBV15 and TRBJ2-1; 9 nucleotides align to TRBD2. V was clipped by 3 bases and J by 0 bases; unmatched bases: 0. Germline V gives CDR1 LNHNV, CDR2 YYDKDF (reference sequence). The CDR3 is 15 amino acids. CDR3 residues: CATSRTSGSYNEQFF. The DNA for the CDR3 is TGTGCCACCAGCAGGACTAGCGGCTCCTACAATGAGCAGTTCTTC.

The chain uses TRBV19 and TRBJ2-2; TRBD1 matches 7 bases. Per the germline V gene, CDR1 is LNHDA and CDR2 is SQIVND (reference sequence). Trimming at V came to 5 bases and at J to 4 bases, leaving 4 bases not matched to a gene. The CDR3 sequence is 14 residues long. The CDR3 DNA sequence: TGTGCCAGTAGTCTGACAGGGAGCACCGGGGAGCTGTTTTTT. The encoded protein is CASSLTGSTGELFF.

The chain is built from TRBV9 and TRBJ2-3; 10 nucleotides align to TRBD2. Germline CDR1 and CDR2: SGDLS and YYNGEE. CDR3 length equals 15 residues. V lost 4 bases and J lost 2; bases outside the gene matches: 4. The CDR3 loop reads CASSTTSGDTDTQYF. CDR3 bases: TGTGCCAGCAGCACCACTAGCGGGGACACAGATACGCAGTATTTT.

The chain combines TRBV21-1 with TRBJ2-7; TRBD2 was called by the table and not checked on the DNA. TRBV21-1 represents a pseudogene. The CDR3 is made up of 17 amino acids. The CDR3 here is CASSKETGGPSSYEQYF. CDR3 bases: TGTGCCAGCAGCAAAGAAACTGGCGGGCCCAGCTCCTACGAGCAGTACTTC.

This chain uses TRBV11-2 with TRBJ2-7; no clear D. Germline CDR1 is SGHAT and CDR2 is FQNNGV. V gave up 5 bases and J gave up 4 bases, with 18 bases separating them. The length of the CDR3 is 15 residues. The CDR3 loop reads CASSRDLAAFYEQYF. CDR3 sequence (DNA): TGTGCCAGCAGCCGCGATTTGGCGGCCTTTTACGAGCAGTACTTC.

The rearrangement links TRBV9 to TRBJ2-1; the D gene is possibly TRBD2 (5 bases). V was trimmed by 0 bases and J by 6 bases, leaving 13 bases between them. CDR3 size: 15 residues. The V gene's germline CDR1 is SGDLS and CDR2 YYNGEE. In DNA, the CDR3 is TGTGCCAGCAGCGTAGGGGGTGGTAGCGCCAATGAGCAGTTCTTC. This codes for CASSVGGGSANEQFF.

V and J are TRBV27 and TRBJ1-1; D may be TRBD1 (6 bases). Per germline, CDR1 MNHEY and CDR2 SMNVEV (reference sequence). The length of the CDR3 is 18 residues. The V gene lost 2 bases and the J gene lost 3 bases, with 22 bases spanning the gap. The CDR3 nucleotides read TGTGCCAGCAGTTTAAGAGATCCCCCCAGGGGCGCGGACACTGAAGCTTTCTTT. It yields the protein CASSLRDPPRGADTEAFF.

This rearrangement joins TRBV29-1 to TRBJ2-1; tentative D call: TRBD2 (5 bases). The CDR3 runs 15 residues. V was clipped by 4 bases and J by 5 bases, with 18 bases between them. The V gene's germline CDR1 is SQVTM and CDR2 ANQGSEA. Written as DNA, the CDR3 is TGCAGCGTTGCCGGGGTCTCAGCAGCCAACAATGAGCAGTTCTTC. It yields the protein CSVAGVSAANNEQFF.